The clone carrying this T cell receptor (beta chain) came up a few times. Its cognate antigen is unknown. Through a sample-barcoded 5' primer and a J-beta primer mix, a second PCR was run for roughly 7 to 12 cycles. Every cDNA molecule carried a tag from a template-switch adaptor bearing 12 random nucleotides. Each CDR3 protein gets one entry after TCRdb re-called the 5' RACE reads with MiXCR. This sample has just under 750,000 distinct CDR3 sequences, with about a fifth found just once. The sample originates from a study of blood T cells in healthy people across ages. Overall study findings and caveats: As age increased, TCR beta diversity per million T cells fell in a roughly linear fashion. The long-lived group displayed more naive CD4+ cells, plus higher diversity, than the aged donors did.

CDR3 length: 13 amino acids. V gave up 7 bases and J gave up 5 bases, with 14 bases separating them. Sequencing used blood. V usage is TRBV12-3 or TRBV12-4 and J usage is TRBJ1-1, with D unresolved. The TCR originated in a man in his sixties or seventies in good health. The CDR3 reads CASTRSRGTEAFF. CDR3 bases: TGTGCCAGCACCAGAAGCCGGGGAACTGAAGCTTTCTTT.